These 30 T cell receptor beta chains were all obtained from the same sample, sequenced in a study of vaccination effects on CD4 cells after COVID-19. Their recognized antigens are unknown. Some clones are missing from TCRdb's copy, which holds only in-frame ones; the method was immunoSEQ multiplex PCR. The sample shows tens of thousands of clones, 70% to 85% of them seen only once. Sequencing was preceded by expansion of antigen-specific CD4+ T cells with viral peptide pools in the ViraFEST assay. The culture ran for less than 12 days, and then CD4+ T cells were isolated. This individual tested PCR-positive for SARS-CoV-2 infection between March and December 2020. Source: CD4+ T cells from PBMCs cultured with a peptide pool, taken before COVID-19 vaccination. Receptors originate from a human donor who had a prior SARS-CoV-2 infection.

This chain joins TRBV4-3 and TRBJ1-3; D is unclear. Between the trimmed V and J ends, which lost 0 bases and 2 bases, there was a span of 11 bases. This CDR3 is 16 amino acids long. CDR1 and CDR2 (germline): LGHNA, YSLEER. The CDR3 DNA is TGCGCCAGCAGCCAAGAGGGTCGGGGAGCTGGAAACACCATATATTTT. Amino acid sequence: CASSQEGRGAGNTIYF.

V usage is TRBV7-2 and J usage is TRBJ1-1; a weak D match, TRBD1 (5 bases). Germline V gene lookup returns CDR1 SGHTA and CDR2 FQGNSA. The CDR3 covers 13 residues. Trimming shortened V by 8 bases and J by 2 bases, and 12 bases separated the two germline ends. CDR3 loop: CASGTYPNTEAFF. The CDR3 nucleotides are TGTGCCAGCGGGACTTATCCAAACACTGAAGCTTTCTTT.

This rearrangement joins TRBV7-9 to TRBJ2-5, with 16 nucleotides matching TRBD2. The CDR3 contains 17 residues. V gave up 3 bases and J gave up 1 base; unmatched junction bases: 2. Germline CDR1 reads SEHNR; CDR2 reads FQNEAQ (reference sequence). CDR3 nucleotide sequence: TGTGCCAGCAGCTTGGGACTAGCGGGGGGGGGCCAAGAGACCCAGTACTTC. The encoded protein is CASSLGLAGGGQETQYF.

In this sample, this clone turned up a few times. The chain recombines TRBV27 with TRBJ2-7, with a possible D match to TRBD1 (6 bases). The length of the CDR3 is 16 residues. Per germline, CDR1 MNHEY and CDR2 SMNVEV (reference sequence). Deletions cut 5 bases from V and 0 bases from J, with 17 bases between. The CDR3: CASSPQGSIFSYEQYF. The DNA of the CDR3 is TGTGCCAGCAGTCCGCAGGGGAGCATCTTCTCCTACGAGCAGTACTTC.

The rearrangement uses TRBV3-1 (or the pseudogene TRBV3-2) and TRBJ2-1, with 15 bases lining up with TRBD2. The CDR3 contains 18 residues. After removal of 5 bases from V and 4 bases from J, the junction contained 9 bases not matched to a gene. Looked up from germline, CDR1 is LGHDT and CDR2 is YNNKEL (reference sequence). The CDR3 region has the DNA TGTGCCAGCAGCGACGGGACTAGCGGGGGGATGGGGTACAATGAGCAGTTCTTC. Its protein is CASSDGTSGGMGYNEQFF.

The chain combines TRBV18 with TRBJ2-7, with 9 bases aligning to TRBD1. The trim removed 2 bases at V and 3 bases at J, leaving 8 bases unmatched. CDR1 is KGHSH, CDR2 LQKENI, per germline. The CDR3 is 16 residues long. The CDR3: CASSPIRDRVGYEQYF. The CDR3 nucleotides are TGTGCCAGCTCACCAATCCGGGACAGGGTTGGCTACGAGCAGTACTTC.

This chain connects TRBV7-3 to TRBJ2-1; 7 nucleotides align to TRBD1. The CDR3 is 16 amino acids. J was trimmed by 5 bases and V by 5 bases; bases with no gene match: 12. Germline V gives CDR1 SGHTA, CDR2 FQGTGA. CDR3 nucleotides: TGTGCCAGCAGCCTGCGACCGGGACAGACCCACAATGAGCAGTTCTTC. Protein: CASSLRPGQTHNEQFF.

This clone was seen just once. The chain uses TRBV30 and TRBJ1-5; D is unclear. Germline assignment: CDR1 GTSNPN and CDR2 SVGIG (reference sequence). V was shortened by 2 bases and J by 3 bases, with 8 bases between the two germline ends. This CDR3 spans 13 amino acids. This chain's CDR3 is CAWSPGVNQPQHF. The CDR3 coding sequence is TGTGCCTGGAGTCCCGGGGTCAATCAGCCCCAGCATTTT.

This clone was observed a few times. J is TRBJ2-3 and V is TRBV18; no clear D. CDR1 KGHSH and CDR2 LQKENI come from the germline V gene. CDR3 size: 14 residues. V was shortened by 1 base and J by 0 bases, with 5 bases between the two germline ends. CDR3 nucleotides: TGTGCCAGCTCACCACAGACTAGCACAGATACGCAGTATTTT. Translating gives CASSPQTSTDTQYF.

This clone was seen a handful of times. The CDR3 reads CASSPQGPPQHF. The CDR3 nucleotides read TGTGCCAGTAGTCCACAGGGCCCGCCCCAGCATTTT. The genes are TRBV19 and TRBJ1-5, with D tentatively TRBD1 (6 bases). This CDR3 has 12 amino acids. V lost 5 bases, J lost 9 bases, and 11 bases lay in between. Germline V gene data show CDR1 as LNHDA and CDR2 as SQIVND (reference sequence).

The V call is TRBV2, the J call TRBJ2-2, with 8 positions matching TRBD2. This CDR3 spans 15 amino acids. Unmatched junction bases numbered 9, after V lost 6 bases and J lost 6 bases. From germline, CDR1 is SNHLY and CDR2 FYNNEI. CDR3 loop: CASSESGLVAGELFF. CDR3 coding DNA: TGTGCCAGCAGCGAATCGGGACTAGTCGCCGGGGAGCTGTTTTTT. Using reference TRBV2 and TRBJ2-2 for the parts outside the CDR3, the full variable domain is EPEVTQTPSHQVTQMGQEVILRCVPISNHLYFYWYRQILGQKVEFLVSFYNNEISEKSEIFDDQFSVERPDGSNFTLKIRSTKLEDSAMYFCASSESGLVAGELFFGEGSRLTVL.

V usage is TRBV7-2 and J usage is TRBJ1-5; D is unclear. V lost 1 base and J 7 bases, leaving 14 bases between the germline ends. Per germline, CDR1 SGHTA and CDR2 FQGNSA. This CDR3 comprises 15 residues. Here the CDR3 reads CASSLERAAGQPQHF. The CDR3, as DNA: TGTGCCAGCAGCTTAGAGAGGGCGGCCGGCCAGCCCCAGCATTTT. The variable domain in full, completed from reference TRBV7-2 and TRBJ1-5, reads GAGVSQSPSNKVTEKGKDVELRCDPISGHTALYWYRQSLGQGLEFLIYFQGNSAPDKSGLPSDRFSAERTGGSVSTLTIQRTQQEDSAVYLCASSLERAAGQPQHFGDGTRLSIL.

This clone was seen a few times. The rearrangement joins TRBV5-4 to TRBJ2-1; maybe TRBD1 (7 bases). The V end lost 4 bases, the J end lost 0 bases, and 11 bases lay between the germline ends. CDR1 SGHNT and CDR2 YYREEE come from the germline V gene (reference sequence). The CDR3 length is 15 residues. The DNA for the CDR3 is TGTGCCAGCAGCGCGGGACAGCTCTCCTACAATGAGCAGTTCTTC. It codes for CASSAGQLSYNEQFF.

This chain links TRBV7-2 with TRBJ1-2, with D hard to call. V was shortened by 2 bases and J by 4 bases, with 11 bases between the two germline ends. Germline CDR1 and CDR2: SGHTA and FQGNSA. The length of the CDR3 is 14 residues. The CDR3 spells CASSLKRVIYGYTF. The CDR3 DNA reads as TGTGCCAGCAGCTTAAAGAGGGTAATCTATGGCTACACCTTC.

The chain uses TRBV5-1 and TRBJ2-1, with TRBD1 as a possible D gene (6 bases). The ends were cut back, 3 bases at V and 4 bases at J, with 14 bases in the middle. Germline V gene sequence: CDR1 SGHRS, CDR2 YFSETQ. The CDR3 totals 15 residues. The CDR3, as DNA: TGCGCCAGCAGCTGGACAGATTCGGGGTACAATGAGCAGTTCTTC. It encodes CASSWTDSGYNEQFF. Looking up the rest from reference TRBV5-1 and TRBJ2-1 gives the full variable domain: KAGVTQTPRYLIKTRGQQVTLSCSPISGHRSVSWYQQTPGQGLQFLFEYFSETQRNKGNFPGRFSGRQFSNSRSEMNVSTLELGDSALYLCASSWTDSGYNEQFFGPGTRLTVL.

This clone was seen more than once but under ten times. The chain employs TRBV30 and TRBJ1-6, with no clear D. The CDR3 is 13 residues long. The V and J ends lost 2 bases and 10 bases respectively, with 12 bases between them. Germline V CDR1 and CDR2: GTSNPN, SVGIG (reference sequence). The CDR3 sequence: CAWSLRDLSPLHF. CDR3 in DNA: TGTGCCTGGAGTTTGAGGGATCTGTCACCCCTCCACTTT.

The chain has TRBV6-6 and TRBJ1-4; TRBD1 matches at 11 bases. Trimming removed 0 bases from V and 6 bases from J; junction bases left unmatched: 3. CDR1 and CDR2 from the germline V gene are MNHNY and SVGAGI (reference sequence). The CDR3 is made up of 16 amino acids. The CDR3 sequence: CASSYSDRGRDEKLFF. CDR3 nucleotides: TGTGCCAGCAGTTACTCGGACAGGGGGCGGGATGAAAAACTGTTTTTT.

The V gene is TRBV18, the J gene TRBJ1-4, with D possibly TRBD1 on 6 matching bases. Trimming removed 4 bases at V and 3 bases at J, with 9 bases between. This CDR3 contains 14 residues. The germline gives CDR1 KGHSH, CDR2 LQKENI. CDR3 amino acids: CASSLRGPNEKLFF. The CDR3 bases are TGTGCCAGCTCACTCAGGGGACCTAATGAAAAACTGTTTTTT.

This clone was seen more than once but under ten times. This chain uses TRBV10-3 with TRBJ1-1, with 7 bases matching TRBD1. Germline CDR1 and CDR2: ENHRY and SYGVKD. V lost 9 bases to trimming and J lost 4 bases; unmatched junction nucleotides: 8. The CDR3 extends over 13 amino acids. The CDR3 region is CAMRQGGSTEAFF. In nucleotides, the CDR3 is TGTGCCATGAGACAGGGAGGATCCACTGAAGCTTTCTTT.

This clone showed up just a few times. The genes are TRBV5-8 and TRBJ2-3, with D possibly TRBD1 on 6 matching bases. Deletions cut 0 bases from V and 2 bases from J, with 16 bases between. The V gene's germline CDR1 is SGHTS and CDR2 YDEGEE. This CDR3 spans 17 amino acids. The CDR3 nucleotides read TGTGCCAGCAGCTTGGGACAGCCGAGGACAGCCACAGATACGCAGTATTTT. This gives the protein CASSLGQPRTATDTQYF.

The chain uses TRBV5-6 and TRBJ1-1; D not resolved. From germline, CDR1 is SGHDT and CDR2 YYEEEE. The germline V and J ends were trimmed by 0 bases and 1 base, with 13 bases remaining between them. This CDR3 has 16 residues. The CDR3 is CASSLGDNGRNTEAFF. Written as DNA, the CDR3 is TGTGCCAGCAGCTTGGGAGACAATGGAAGGAACACTGAAGCTTTCTTT. The whole variable domain, filled in from reference TRBV5-6 and TRBJ1-1, reads DAGVTQSPTHLIKTRGQQVTLRCSPKSGHDTVSWYQQALGQGPQFIFQYYEEEERQRGNFPDRFSGHQFPNYSSELNVNALLLGDSALYLCASSLGDNGRNTEAFFGQGTRLTVV.

This clone was counted between two and nine times. This sequence joins TRBV4-2 and TRBJ2-6; perhaps TRBD1 as D (5 bases). V shed 3 bases and J shed 1 base, with 7 bases lying between them. The CDR3 consists of 15 residues. In germline, CDR1 is LGHNA, CDR2 YNFKEQ. The CDR3 loop is CASSHQGSGANVLTF. The CDR3 nucleotides are TGTGCCAGCAGCCACCAGGGTTCTGGGGCCAACGTCCTGACTTTC.

The V and J genes are TRBV2 and TRBJ2-5, with TRBD2 identical over 13 bases. This CDR3 contains 15 residues. The V and J ends lost 3 bases and 3 bases, in that order; junction bases with no gene match: 1. CDR1 is SNHLY, CDR2 FYNNEI, per germline. As DNA, the CDR3 is TGTGCCAGCAGTGATGGGACTAGCGGGAAAGAGACCCAGTACTTC. This gives the protein CASSDGTSGKETQYF.

V and J are TRBV11-2 and TRBJ2-3; maybe TRBD2 (6 bases). Trimming took off 0 bases at V and 1 base at J, with 20 bases between the two ends. This CDR3 region has 19 residues. Germline V gives CDR1 SGHAT, CDR2 FQNNGV. The CDR3 protein is CASSLESFSLLAGTDTQYF. CDR3 DNA sequence: TGTGCCAGCAGCTTAGAGTCTTTCTCCCTATTAGCGGGCACAGATACGCAGTATTTT.

The DNA of the CDR3 is TGTGCCAGCAGCTTGGCATTGGGGGACACTGAAGCTTTCTTT. Its translation is CASSLALGDTEAFF. The chain links TRBV5-6 to TRBJ1-1, with D possibly being TRBD1 (5 bases). V was shortened by 0 bases and J by 3 bases, with 9 bases between the two germline ends. Germline loops: CDR1 SGHDT, CDR2 YYEEEE. This CDR3 has 14 amino acids. The full variable domain, completed using reference TRBV5-6 and TRBJ1-1, is DAGVTQSPTHLIKTRGQQVTLRCSPKSGHDTVSWYQQALGQGPQFIFQYYEEEERQRGNFPDRFSGHQFPNYSSELNVNALLLGDSALYLCASSLALGDTEAFFGQGTRLTVV.

This sequence joins TRBV4-1 and TRBJ1-1; no firm D call. Trimming took off 2 bases at V and 1 base at J, with 8 bases between the two ends. The CDR3 has 14 residues. Germline CDR1 is MGHRA and CDR2 is YSYEKL. The CDR3 DNA reads TGCGCCAGCAGCCAAAGGACTCAGAACACTGAAGCTTTCTTT. It specifies CASSQRTQNTEAFF.

CDR3 nucleotides: TGTGCCAGCAGCCTAGGGCAAACAGGGAGCAATGAAAAACTGTTTTTT. This gives the protein CASSLGQTGSNEKLFF. The V and J genes are TRBV7-2 and TRBJ1-4; D may be TRBD1 (6 bases). Germline loops: CDR1 SGHTA, CDR2 FQGNSA. Trimming left V 5 bases short and J 5 bases short, with 18 bases between. This CDR3 region has 16 residues. The full variable domain, completed using reference TRBV7-2 and TRBJ1-4, is GAGVSQSPSNKVTEKGKDVELRCDPISGHTALYWYRQSLGQGLEFLIYFQGNSAPDKSGLPSDRFSAERTGGSVSTLTIQRTQQEDSAVYLCASSLGQTGSNEKLFFGSGTQLSVL.

The rearrangement joins TRBV11-2 to TRBJ1-2; TRBD1 aligns across 9 bases. From germline, CDR1 is SGHAT and CDR2 FQNNGV. The CDR3 consists of 16 residues. After removal of 5 bases from V and 8 bases from J, the junction contained 15 bases not matched to a gene. The CDR3 spells CASSGLRSGQGQGYTF. CDR3 nucleotides: TGTGCCAGCAGCGGATTGAGATCGGGACAGGGTCAAGGCTACACCTTC.

V usage is TRBV2 and J usage is TRBJ1-5; 9 positions agree with TRBD1. Germline V gene lookup returns CDR1 SNHLY and CDR2 FYNNEI. The CDR3 consists of 18 residues. The V and J ends lost 6 bases and 1 base, in that order; junction bases with no gene match: 13. The CDR3 region is CASSGGTGRGGSNQPQHF. The CDR3 nucleotides are TGTGCCAGCAGCGGAGGGACAGGGCGAGGGGGAAGCAATCAGCCCCAGCATTTT.

The rearrangement links TRBV1 to TRBJ1-2. TRBV1 is a listed pseudogene. The CDR3 totals 17 residues. The CDR3 loop reads CTRGGRGQRGRNYGYTF. In DNA, the CDR3 is TGCACCAGAGGGGGACGCGGACAGAGGGGGAGGAACTATGGCTACACCTTC.